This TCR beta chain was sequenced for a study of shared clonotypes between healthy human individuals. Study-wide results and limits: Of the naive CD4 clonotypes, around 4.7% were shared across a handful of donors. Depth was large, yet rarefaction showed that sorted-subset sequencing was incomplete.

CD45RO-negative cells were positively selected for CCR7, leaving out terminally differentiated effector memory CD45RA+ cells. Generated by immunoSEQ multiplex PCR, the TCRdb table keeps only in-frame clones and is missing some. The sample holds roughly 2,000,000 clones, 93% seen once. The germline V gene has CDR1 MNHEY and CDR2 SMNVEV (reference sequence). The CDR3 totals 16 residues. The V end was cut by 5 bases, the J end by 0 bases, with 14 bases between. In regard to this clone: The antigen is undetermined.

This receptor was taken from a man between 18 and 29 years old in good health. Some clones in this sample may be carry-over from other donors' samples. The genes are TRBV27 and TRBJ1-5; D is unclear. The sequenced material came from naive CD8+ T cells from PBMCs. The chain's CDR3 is CASSHRQPYSNQPQHF. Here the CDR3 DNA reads TGTGCCAGCAGTCACCGGCAGCCTTATAGCAATCAGCCCCAGCATTTT.